This entry is about one T cell receptor beta chain. No antigen is known for it. PCR employed 60 Vbeta and 13 Jbeta primers. How the authors handled the data: Roughly 11 million of the about 80 million unique TCR beta chains counted in a later analysis were shared. The protocol was immunoSEQ multiplex PCR, while the TCRdb copy is restricted to in-frame clones and leaves out a portion. From that table come the V and J calls and clone size; the DNA was used to work out D and trimming. The profile shows roughly 200,000 clones, roughly 90% of them singletons. V lost 3 bases and J 3 bases, leaving 9 bases between the germline ends. The length of the CDR3 is 14 residues. The V gene's germline CDR1 is PRHDT and CDR2 FYEKMQ (reference sequence). The data derive from a study of cytomegalovirus exposure and HLA in healthy donors. Findings and caveats of the study: Overall, some 160 TCR beta chains were annotated as cytomegalovirus-associated.

The specimen sequenced was PBMCs. The gene calls are TRBV13 and TRBJ2-1, with D possibly matching TRBD1 (5 bases). The clonotype originates from a young woman in good health and CMV-seronegative. The CDR3 DNA is TGTGCCAGCAGCTTGAGACAGATCTACAATGAGCAGTTCTTC. Protein: CASSLRQIYNEQFF. The whole variable domain, remainder taken from reference TRBV13 and TRBJ2-1, is AAGVIQSPRHLIKEKRETATLKCYPIPRHDTVYWYQQGPGQDPQFLISFYEKMQSDKGSIPDRFSAQQFSDYHSELNMSSLELGDSALYFCASSLRQIYNEQFFGPGTRLTVL.